The 14 T cell receptor beta chains given below trace back to one sample, sequenced in a study of radiotherapy plus CTLA-4 blockade in lung cancer. The method was immunoSEQ multiplex PCR; TCRdb's version includes in-frame clones alone and lacks a portion of them. The top ten clones hold roughly a tenth of a sample with tens of thousands of clones, approximately 79% of them seen once. This material consisted of peripheral blood, taken from a patient treated with radiotherapy plus ipilimumab. These receptors were collected from a human donor with non-small cell lung cancer who had a complete response to radiotherapy plus ipilimumab.

Points on this clone: At the DNA level, this CDR3 is encoded by other sequences in the same sample as well. The rearrangement links TRBV7-9 to TRBJ1-2; no definite D call. CDR3 length: 12 residues. Trimming shortened V by 8 bases and J by 3 bases, and 10 bases separated the two germline ends. Germline CDR1 SEHNR, CDR2 FQNEAQ (reference sequence). As DNA, the CDR3 is TGTGCCAGCTCTTTCGGGGACTATGGCTACACCTTC. The encoded protein is CASSFGDYGYTF.

The V and J genes are TRBV19 and TRBJ1-2; D gene uncertain. The CDR3 loop spans 16 amino acids. Trimming shortened V by 7 bases and J by 2 bases, and 20 bases separated the two germline ends. CDR1 LNHDA and CDR2 SQIVND come from the germline V gene (reference sequence). DNA for the CDR3: TGTGCCAGTACCCCTAAAGCTTGGACCTCCAACTATGGCTACACCTTC. Protein sequence: CASTPKAWTSNYGYTF.

The chain has TRBV28 and TRBJ1-2, with a weak D call TRBD1 (6 bases). Germline V lookup: CDR1 MDHEN, CDR2 SYDVKM. V lost 2 bases and J 8 bases, leaving 12 bases between the germline ends. This CDR3 contains 13 residues. The CDR3 nucleotides are TGTGCCAGCAGTTTAGCTGGGGGCCGGGGCTACACCTTC. Amino acids: CASSLAGGRGYTF.

V usage is TRBV6-1 and J usage is TRBJ1-1; 8 positions match TRBD1. V shed 7 bases, J shed 3 bases, and the junction held 7 bases outside the gene matches. Per the germline V gene, CDR1 is MNHNS and CDR2 is SASEGT. CDR3 length: 14 amino acids. CDR3: CASKWTGRDTEAFF. As DNA, the CDR3 is TGTGCCAGCAAGTGGACAGGGAGGGACACTGAAGCTTTCTTT.

The genes are TRBV7-9 and TRBJ1-1; no firm D call. V was cut by 2 bases and J by 0 bases, with 13 bases left in between. Germline CDR1 reads SEHNR; CDR2 reads FQNEAQ (reference sequence). The CDR3 length is 16 residues. CDR3 coding DNA: TGTGCCAGCAGCTTATCCGGGGTAAATATGAACACTGAAGCTTTCTTT. It specifies CASSLSGVNMNTEAFF.

The V gene is TRBV7-9, the J gene TRBJ2-1, with 8 positions matching TRBD1. The CDR3 length is 15 residues. V gave up 5 bases and J gave up 0 bases; unmatched junction bases: 3. From germline, CDR1 is SEHNR and CDR2 FQNEAQ (reference sequence). The CDR3 is CASSAGQASYNEQFF. As DNA, the CDR3 is TGTGCCAGCAGCGCGGGACAGGCCTCCTACAATGAGCAGTTCTTC.

The chain recombines TRBV6-5 with TRBJ1-4; 7 bases agree with TRBD1. Germline loops: CDR1 MNHEY, CDR2 SVGAGI. V lost 0 bases and J lost 8; bases outside the gene matches: 6. CDR3 length equals 15 residues. The chain's CDR3 is CASSYSRQGREKLFF. In nucleotides, the CDR3 is TGTGCCAGCAGTTACTCTAGACAGGGAAGGGAAAAACTGTTTTTT.

The gene calls are TRBV11-2 and TRBJ2-3, with a possible D match to TRBD2 (6 bases). This CDR3 is built from 16 residues. The germline V gene has CDR1 SGHAT and CDR2 FQNNGV. Trimming removed 0 bases at V and 6 bases at J, with 16 bases between. Here the CDR3 reads CASSLDRMGGADTQYF. The CDR3 coding sequence is TGTGCCAGCAGCTTAGATCGAATGGGGGGAGCGGATACGCAGTATTTT.

This chain joins TRBV10-3 and TRBJ1-2, with 10 bases that match TRBD1. Per the germline V gene, CDR1 is ENHRY and CDR2 is SYGVKD. The CDR3 is made up of 16 amino acids. The J segment lost 2 bases and the V segment lost 0 bases, leaving 3 bases of the junction unmatched. The CDR3 bases are TGTGCCATCAGTGAGTCATCGGGACAGGGGAACTATGGCTACACCTTC. Its translation is CAISESSGQGNYGYTF.

The V call is TRBV10-1, the J call TRBJ2-5; D is perhaps TRBD1 or TRBD2 (5 bases each). CDR3 length equals 16 residues. Germline loops: CDR1 WNHNN, CDR2 SYGVQD (reference sequence). Trimming cost V 0 bases and J 5 bases, with 16 bases left between them. CDR3 amino acids: CASSESIGTAAETQYF. CDR3 bases: TGCGCCAGCAGTGAGTCTATTGGGACCGCCGCGGAGACCCAGTACTTC.

This chain links TRBV10-2 with TRBJ2-3, with TRBD2 matching 8 bases. The CDR3 sequence is 13 residues long. V lost 6 bases to trimming and J lost 3 bases; unmatched junction nucleotides: 2. Germline V gene sequence: CDR1 WSHSY, CDR2 SAAADI. The DNA of the CDR3 is TGCGCCAGCAGCACTAGCGGAACAGATACGCAGTATTTT. Protein sequence: CASSTSGTDTQYF.

The chain carries TRBV7-2 and TRBJ1-1; tentative D call: TRBD1 (5 bases). Germline V CDR1 and CDR2: SGHTA, FQGNSA. The CDR3 totals 15 residues. Trimming took off 7 bases at V and 1 base at J, with 16 bases between the two ends. The CDR3, as DNA: TGTGCCAGCACTGCGGTCAGGGCGGCGAACACTGAAGCTTTCTTT. Its translation: CASTAVRAANTEAFF.

J is TRBJ2-5 and V is TRBV11-3, with a possible D match to TRBD1 (6 bases). V was pared by 3 bases and J by 7 bases, with 9 bases between. CDR1 is SGHNT, CDR2 YENEEA, per germline. The length of the CDR3 is 12 residues. CDR3 nucleotides: TGTGCCAGCAGCTTTCCAGGGGCGACCCAGTACTTC. Protein sequence: CASSFPGATQYF.

The V call is TRBV7-2, the J call TRBJ2-3; D is ambiguous. The V end was cut by 1 base, the J end by 2 bases, with 7 bases between. Germline V lookup: CDR1 SGHTA, CDR2 FQGNSA. The CDR3 has 14 amino acids. The CDR3 spells CASSLVTLTDTQYF. As DNA, the CDR3 is TGTGCCAGCAGCTTAGTTACACTCACAGATACGCAGTATTTT.